Below, 24 T cell receptor beta chains from the same sample are listed, as sequenced in a study of human T cells and chemical hapten exposure. TCRdb reprocessed the RACE reads via MiXCR and lists one record per CDR3 protein. The data hold about 51,000 distinct CDR3 sequences, with about a tenth observed a single time. Time point noted: pre-sensitization, week 0. Treatment noted: therapeutic diphenylcyclopropenone sensitization with weekly scalp DPC. The sample was whole blood, taken in connection with sensitization to the hapten diphenylcyclopropenone (DPC). The source of these receptors is a woman aged 40-49 years with alopecia areata. Some clones in this sample may be carry-over from other donors' samples.

The rearrangement links TRBV5-1 to TRBJ2-7; 8 bases match TRBD2. The CDR3 length is 14 residues. With 1 base clipped from V and 2 bases from J, the junction kept 2 bases outside the gene matches. The germline CDR1 and CDR2 sequences are SGHRS and YFSETQ. This CDR3 is CASSLRRGAYEQYF. CDR3 DNA: TGCGCCAGCAGCTTGAGGCGGGGGGCCTACGAGCAGTACTTC.

This clonotype appeared a few times. The chain is built from TRBV3-1 and TRBJ1-1; 7 nucleotides match TRBD1. The CDR3 extends over 13 amino acids. CDR1 LGHDT and CDR2 YNNKEL come from the germline V gene (reference sequence). The V gene end was trimmed by 3 bases and the J gene end by 7 bases; junction bases not matched to a gene: 5. CDR3 sequence: CASSQTGRSEAFF. The DNA for the CDR3 is TGTGCCAGCAGCCAGACAGGGCGAAGTGAAGCTTTCTTT.

This clonotype appeared a few times. The chain recombines TRBV12-3 or TRBV12-4 with TRBJ2-3; possibly TRBD2 for D (6 bases). The CDR3 is made up of 16 amino acids. The V and J ends lost 6 bases and 0 bases respectively, with 16 bases between them. CDR3 DNA sequence: TGTGCCAGCAGGGTTAGCGGTGGGGGAAGCACAGATACGCAGTATTTT. The encoded protein is CASRVSGGGSTDTQYF.

This clonotype showed up many times. The gene calls are TRBV7-2 and TRBJ1-1; weak D call: TRBD1 (6 bases). Looked up from germline, CDR1 is SGHTA and CDR2 is FQGNSA. The V end was cut by 1 base, the J end by 4 bases, with 13 bases between. The CDR3 is made up of 15 amino acids. The CDR3 region has the DNA TGTGCCAGCAGCTTAGGAGGGACATTCCGCACTGAAGCTTTCTTT. Translation gives CASSLGGTFRTEAFF.

This clonotype was detected ten times or more. The rearrangement joins TRBV7-2 to TRBJ2-5, with D tentatively TRBD2 (5 bases). The CDR3 is 16 amino acids. With 5 bases removed from V and 1 base from J, the gap between germline ends came to 17 bases. Germline values: CDR1 SGHTA, CDR2 FQGNSA. This CDR3 reads CASSQAEALGQETQYF. Here the CDR3 DNA reads TGTGCCAGCAGCCAGGCCGAAGCACTAGGCCAAGAGACCCAGTACTTC.

The sample holds many counts of this clonotype. The J gene is TRBJ2-3, the V gene TRBV7-2; 13 nucleotides match TRBD2. Germline CDR1 reads SGHTA; CDR2 reads FQGNSA. After removal of 5 bases from V and 0 bases from J, the junction contained 5 bases not matched to a gene. This CDR3 has 17 amino acids. The CDR3 DNA sequence: TGTGCCAGCAGCGAGGGACTAGCGGGGTCTAGCACAGATACGCAGTATTTT. Its protein is CASSEGLAGSSTDTQYF.

This clonotype was found many times. The chain uses TRBV15 and TRBJ1-1, with unresolved D. CDR1 is LNHNV, CDR2 YYDKDF, per germline (reference sequence). The CDR3 is made up of 14 amino acids. Trimming removed 6 bases from V and 1 base from J, with 12 bases in between. The CDR3 region is CATSTDTRNTEAFF. The CDR3 bases are TGTGCCACCAGTACCGACACTCGGAACACTGAAGCTTTCTTT.

Ten or more counts support this clonotype. The chain links TRBV9 to TRBJ2-1, with TRBD2 matching 12 bases. Germline CDR1 is SGDLS and CDR2 is YYNGEE. The CDR3 extends over 16 amino acids. The junction had 6 bases not matched to a gene; V was cut back by 4 bases and J by 4 bases. CDR3 sequence: CASSPRLAGEYNEQFF. In DNA, the CDR3 is TGTGCCAGCAGCCCGCGACTAGCGGGGGAGTACAATGAGCAGTTCTTC.

This clonotype appeared a few times. The V and J genes are TRBV11-3 and TRBJ2-1, with D uncertain. CDR3 size: 13 residues. The V gene lost 2 bases and the J gene lost 4 bases, with 6 bases spanning the gap. Germline CDR1 and CDR2: SGHNT and YENEEA. CDR3 protein: CASSLRPYNEQFF. The CDR3 region has the DNA TGTGCCAGCAGCTTAAGGCCATACAATGAGCAGTTCTTC.

The chain links TRBV28 to TRBJ1-2, with 9 bases fitting TRBD1. Germline V gene lookup returns CDR1 MDHEN and CDR2 SYDVKM. V lost 4 bases to trimming and J lost 1 base; unmatched junction nucleotides: 7. The CDR3 extends over 16 amino acids. CDR3 loop: CASSSPGTGFNYGYTF. For the CDR3, the DNA is TGTGCCAGCAGTTCCCCCGGGACAGGGTTTAACTATGGCTACACCTTC.

This clonotype turned up a few times. The J gene is TRBJ2-7, the V gene TRBV21-1; TRBD1, the D gene given by the table, was not confirmed from the DNA. TRBV21-1 is given as a pseudogene. The CDR3 length is 15 residues. This CDR3 reads CASSRQYRAIDEQYF. The CDR3 coding sequence is TGTGCCAGCAGCAGACAATACAGGGCCATCGACGAGCAGTACTTC.

This clonotype was picked up many times. This sequence joins TRBV6-5 and TRBJ2-2; 8 bases align to TRBD2. Unmatched junction bases numbered 13, after V lost 2 bases and J lost 5 bases. CDR3 length equals 18 residues. Germline values: CDR1 MNHEY, CDR2 SVGAGI. Here the CDR3 DNA reads TGTGCCAGCAGTTACGGGACGCCAGGGCGCGGGGGGACCGGGGAGCTGTTTTTT. Protein: CASSYGTPGRGGTGELFF.

The V and J genes are TRBV11-2 and TRBJ1-2; D uncertain. The V and J ends lost 3 bases and 11 bases respectively, with 13 bases between them. In germline, CDR1 is SGHAT, CDR2 FQNNGV. This CDR3 contains 12 residues. The CDR3 is CASSFFQDLYTF. CDR3 nucleotides: TGTGCCAGCAGCTTCTTTCAGGACCTTTACACCTTC.

This clonotype was detected a few times. The genes are TRBV6-6 and TRBJ2-7; D is undetermined. The length of the CDR3 is 15 residues. Trimming removed 0 bases at V and 2 bases at J, with 11 bases between. Germline loops: CDR1 MNHNY, CDR2 SVGAGI (reference sequence). The CDR3 is CASSYSSGLAYEQYF. The CDR3 DNA reads TGTGCCAGCAGTTACTCGTCTGGGCTTGCCTACGAGCAGTACTTC.

The chain joins TRBV29-1 to TRBJ2-1; D is possibly TRBD2 (5 bases). The V end lost 7 bases, the J end lost 6 bases, and 13 bases lay between the germline ends. The CDR3 contains 12 residues. Germline V lookup: CDR1 SQVTM, CDR2 ANQGSEA. This chain's CDR3 is CSARDVVNEQFF. CDR3 bases: TGCAGCGCGAGGGATGTCGTCAATGAGCAGTTCTTC.

This clonotype was seen at least ten times. The J gene is TRBJ1-2, the V gene TRBV11-2; 8 positions match TRBD1. CDR1 and CDR2 from the germline V gene are SGHAT and FQNNGV. This CDR3 contains 14 residues. The J segment lost 4 bases and the V segment lost 5 bases, leaving 6 bases of the junction unmatched. CDR3 loop: CASSDGQGGYGYTF. CDR3 coding DNA: TGTGCCAGCAGCGACGGACAGGGCGGCTATGGCTACACCTTC.

J is TRBJ2-5 and V is TRBV2; 8 bases are shared with TRBD2. Looked up from germline, CDR1 is SNHLY and CDR2 is FYNNEI. Germline trimming cut 3 bases from V and 4 bases from J; bases unmatched to any gene: 10. CDR3 length equals 16 residues. The CDR3 spells CASSDGPGGGRETQYF. CDR3 nucleotides: TGTGCCAGCAGTGATGGTCCGGGAGGGGGAAGAGAGACCCAGTACTTC.

This clonotype was recorded at least ten times. The chain combines TRBV7-2 with TRBJ2-3, with D possibly TRBD2 on 5 matching bases. Germline V gene data show CDR1 as SGHTA and CDR2 as FQGNSA. The germline V and J ends were trimmed by 3 bases and 6 bases, with 19 bases remaining between them. This CDR3 spans 16 amino acids. CDR3 residues: CASSFTRRVPGDTQYF. DNA of the CDR3: TGTGCCAGCAGCTTCACACGCCGGGTCCCGGGGGATACGCAGTATTTT.

This clonotype was seen many times. The rearrangement joins TRBV3-1 to TRBJ1-1; D remains ambiguous. Germline CDR1 and CDR2: LGHDT and YNNKEL (reference sequence). V was trimmed by 2 bases and J by 11 bases, leaving 15 bases between them. The CDR3 spans 13 residues. The DNA for the CDR3 is TGTGCCAGCAGCCAAACGGCGGCAGTTCGTGCTTTCTTT. It translates to CASSQTAAVRAFF.

This clonotype turned up a few times. The chain couples TRBV2 to TRBJ2-5; TRBD1 or TRBD2 may be the D gene (5 bases each). Germline V gene lookup returns CDR1 SNHLY and CDR2 FYNNEI. Trimming took 6 bases from V and 9 from J, leaving 17 bases between them. There are 13 residues in the CDR3. This chain's CDR3 is CASRAGTAGPQYF. CDR3 DNA sequence: TGTGCCAGCAGAGCCGGGACCGCAGGTCCCCAGTACTTC.

At least ten counts were recorded for this clonotype. V and J are TRBV7-9 and TRBJ2-3, with 10 bases fitting TRBD2. CDR1 is SEHNR and CDR2 is FQNEAQ in the germline V gene (reference sequence). The CDR3 contains 16 residues. The J segment lost 5 bases and the V segment lost 5 bases, leaving 10 bases of the junction unmatched. The CDR3 protein is CASSPRPGLAKDTQYF. Here the CDR3 DNA reads TGTGCCAGCAGCCCCCGCCCGGGACTAGCGAAAGATACGCAGTATTTT.

This clonotype was detected many times. This chain uses TRBV27 with TRBJ1-2; D gene uncertain. The germline V gene encodes CDR1 MNHEY and CDR2 SMNVEV (reference sequence). The CDR3 runs to 14 residues. V was cut by 6 bases and J by 4 bases, with 15 bases left in between. CDR3 bases: TGTGCCAGCAGACTAGGTGCGGCAGCCTATGGCTACACCTTC. Translating it yields CASRLGAAAYGYTF.

A few counts support this clonotype. The junction differs from germline at one of its ends, possibly a read error. The rearrangement uses TRBV6-2 or TRBV6-3 and TRBJ1-1; unclear D gene. Germline-derived CDR1 and CDR2 are MNHEY and SVGEGT. The CDR3 has 11 residues. This CDR3 reads CASSSEPRQNF. The DNA of the CDR3 is TGTGCCAGCAGTTCGGAACCCCGGCAGAACTTT.

This clonotype came up many times. The rearrangement joins TRBV6-2 or TRBV6-3 to TRBJ2-4; TRBD2 matches at 14 bases. CDR1 is MNHEY and CDR2 is SVGEGT in the germline V gene. V was clipped by 3 bases and J by 0 bases; unmatched bases: 10. This CDR3 contains 20 residues. CDR3 in DNA: TGTGCCAGCAGTTATCCCTATGGGACTAGCGGGGGCCAAGCCAAAAACATTCAGTACTTC. Its protein is CASSYPYGTSGGQAKNIQYF.